What follows are 18 T cell receptor beta chains derived from one specimen sequenced in a study of cytomegalovirus exposure and HLA in healthy donors. Use of 60 Vbeta and 13 Jbeta primers characterized the PCR. TCRdb's copy holds only in-frame clones and misses some; the assay was immunoSEQ multiplex PCR. This sample yields tens of thousands of clones, of which about 73% are seen a single time; around 4.3% belongs to the top ten. The specimen sequenced was PBMCs. The source is a man aged 35-49 years in good health and CMV-seronegative.

This clone was counted a few times. The rearrangement joins TRBV27 to TRBJ2-7, with a weak D call TRBD2 (6 bases). The length of the CDR3 is 13 residues. The V and J ends lost 3 bases and 7 bases respectively, with 13 bases between them. Germline loops: CDR1 MNHEY, CDR2 SMNVEV (reference sequence). The CDR3, as DNA: TGTGCCAGCAGTTTCGGAGCAGGGAGGGAGCAGTACTTC. Encoded protein: CASSFGAGREQYF.

The V and J genes are TRBV28 and TRBJ1-1, with 7 bases fitting TRBD1. Trimming removed 6 bases from V and 5 bases from J; junction bases left unmatched: 9. Germline CDR1 and CDR2: MDHEN and SYDVKM. The CDR3 runs 14 residues. This CDR3 is CASRPRGGSTEAFF. DNA of the CDR3: TGTGCCAGCAGGCCCCGAGGGGGCAGTACTGAAGCTTTCTTT. The whole variable domain, filled in from reference TRBV28 and TRBJ1-1, reads DVKVTQSSRYLVKRTGEKVFLECVQDMDHENMFWYRQDPGLGLRLIYFSYDVKMKEKGDIPEGYSVSREKKERFSLILESASTNQTSMYLCASRPRGGSTEAFFGQGTRLTVV.

The chain employs TRBV7-2 and TRBJ2-1, with 10 bases aligning to TRBD2. The ends lost 5 bases at V and 0 bases at J; junction bases unmatched: 1. This CDR3 is built from 15 residues. Germline V gene sequence: CDR1 SGHTA, CDR2 FQGNSA. The DNA for the CDR3 is TGTGCCAGCAGCCGGACTAGCGGCTCCTACAATGAGCAGTTCTTC. Its protein is CASSRTSGSYNEQFF.

V is TRBV19 and J is TRBJ1-2, with D tentatively TRBD1 (5 bases). This CDR3 comprises 15 residues. Trimming removed 3 bases at V and 0 bases at J, with 11 bases between. Germline values: CDR1 LNHDA, CDR2 SQIVND (reference sequence). CDR3 sequence (DNA): TGTGCCAGTAGTATGTCCGGGGGAGCTAACTATGGCTACACCTTC. Residues: CASSMSGGANYGYTF.

V usage is TRBV2 and J usage is TRBJ2-7, with 11 bases identical to TRBD2. This CDR3 has 18 amino acids. V gave up 6 bases and J gave up 7 bases; unmatched junction bases: 20. Germline loops: CDR1 SNHLY, CDR2 FYNNEI. The CDR3 DNA sequence: TGTGCCAGCAGGTACAGAAGGGGACTAGCGGAATCAACGGAAGAGCAGTACTTC. It specifies CASRYRRGLAESTEEQYF.

In its sample, this clone was seen once. This rearrangement joins TRBV2 to TRBJ1-2, with TRBD1 matching over 7 bases. Losses at the gene ends were 4 bases for V and 8 bases for J; bases not matched to a gene: 7. This CDR3 contains 13 residues. Germline lookup yields CDR1 SNHLY and CDR2 FYNNEI. CDR3 in DNA: TGTGCCAGCAGTGGAACTCAGGGGGTAGGCTACACCTTC. It translates to CASSGTQGVGYTF.

The J gene is TRBJ2-7, the V gene TRBV28; D remains ambiguous. V shed 6 bases and J shed 2 bases, with 5 bases lying between them. CDR1 is MDHEN, CDR2 SYDVKM, per germline. The CDR3 extends over 11 amino acids. The CDR3 DNA is TGTGCCAGCAGGACTCCCTACGAGCAGTACTTC. The encoded protein is CASRTPYEQYF.

A word on this clone: The same CDR3 can be traced to other DNA sequences in this sample. The chain employs TRBV19 and TRBJ2-1; 7 bases agree with TRBD1. From germline, CDR1 is LNHDA and CDR2 SQIVND (reference sequence). The ends lost 6 bases at V and 3 bases at J; junction bases unmatched: 8. This CDR3 is built from 15 residues. The DNA of the CDR3 is TGTGCCAGTAGCCCGGACAGGTCATTCTACAATGAGCAGTTCTTC. Protein product: CASSPDRSFYNEQFF.

The chain links TRBV11-2 to TRBJ1-2, with D maybe TRBD1 (6 bases). This CDR3 spans 13 amino acids. Per germline, CDR1 SGHAT and CDR2 FQNNGV. V lost 1 base and J 3 bases, leaving 6 bases between the germline ends. The CDR3 region has the DNA TGTGCCAGCAGCTTAGCAGGGGACTATGGCTACACCTTC. The encoded protein is CASSLAGDYGYTF. Full variable domain (remainder filled in from reference TRBV11-2 and TRBJ1-2): EAGVAQSPRYKIIEKRQSVAFWCNPISGHATLYWYQQILGQGPKLLIQFQNNGVVDDSQLPKDRFSAERLKGVDSTLKIQPAKLEDSAVYLCASSLAGDYGYTFGSGTRLTVV.

The chain couples TRBV9 to TRBJ2-5; 8 bases match TRBD2. J gave up 5 bases and V 3 bases, and 6 bases lay outside the gene matches. Germline assignment: CDR1 SGDLS and CDR2 YYNGEE. This CDR3 contains 14 residues. For the CDR3, the DNA is TGTGCCAGCAGCGCGCTAGCGGGTCAGGAGACCCAGTACTTC. Its translation: CASSALAGQETQYF.

DNA for the CDR3: TGTGCCAGCAGTCGAACTAGCGGCCTTTACAATGAGCAGTTCTTC. Translating it yields CASSRTSGLYNEQFF. The chain couples TRBV4-2 to TRBJ2-1, with TRBD2 matching over 8 bases. V trimming: 6 bases; J trimming: 4 bases; junction bases outside the gene matches: 8. From germline, CDR1 is LGHNA and CDR2 YNFKEQ. The length of the CDR3 is 15 residues.

This clone occurred a few times. The chain couples TRBV7-9 to TRBJ2-1, with 8 bases matching TRBD2. V was clipped by 6 bases and J by 12 bases; unmatched bases: 4. Germline V gene data show CDR1 as SEHNR and CDR2 as FQNEAQ (reference sequence). The CDR3 totals 11 residues. CDR3 protein: CASSRGLAQFF. Here the CDR3 DNA reads TGTGCCAGCAGTCGAGGACTAGCGCAGTTCTTC.

The rearrangement uses TRBV19 and TRBJ2-1, with 10 bases that match TRBD2. V lost 0 bases, J lost 6 bases, and 2 bases stayed unmatched. The CDR3 runs to 15 residues. The germline V gene encodes CDR1 LNHDA and CDR2 SQIVND (reference sequence). The CDR3: CASSIEASGSNEQFF. The CDR3 nucleotides are TGTGCCAGTAGTATAGAGGCTAGCGGGAGCAATGAGCAGTTCTTC.

Concerning this clone: The junction does not match germline at one end; this may be a read error. This sequence joins TRBV28 and TRBJ2-3, with D maybe TRBD1 (5 bases). This CDR3 spans 15 amino acids. CDR1 is MDHEN and CDR2 is SYDVKM in the germline V gene. The CDR3 spells CASSLWKGVGDTQYF. The CDR3 nucleotides read TGTGCCAGCAGTCTATGGAAAGGGGTTGGAGATACGCAGTATTTT.

The chain carries TRBV7-2 and TRBJ1-2; 7 bases match TRBD1. After removal of 5 bases from V and 2 bases from J, the junction contained 5 bases not matched to a gene. Looked up from germline, CDR1 is SGHTA and CDR2 is FQGNSA. The CDR3 consists of 14 residues. The CDR3 DNA reads TGTGCCAGCAGCCACACAGGGGAGAACTATGGCTACACCTTC. Translation gives CASSHTGENYGYTF.

The chain combines TRBV14 with TRBJ2-1, with a weak D call TRBD2 (5 bases). The CDR3 length is 13 residues. V was cut by 4 bases and J by 7 bases, with 11 bases left in between. Germline lookup yields CDR1 SGHDN and CDR2 FVKESK. The CDR3 DNA follows: TGTGCCAGCAGCCCCCGGACGGGAAATGAGCAGTTCTTC. Encoded protein: CASSPRTGNEQFF.

The chain joins TRBV2 to TRBJ2-1, with 7 bases matching TRBD2. This CDR3 is built from 12 residues. Trimming removed 7 bases from V and 7 bases from J; junction bases left unmatched: 4. Germline V CDR1 and CDR2: SNHLY, FYNNEI. The CDR3 DNA is TGTGCCAGCATGCGGGAGTCGAATGAGCAGTTCTTC. This encodes CASMRESNEQFF.

The chain couples TRBV18 to TRBJ1-1, with 9 positions matching TRBD1. The V segment lost 6 bases and the J segment 3 bases; nucleotides outside the gene matches: 2. The germline V gene has CDR1 KGHSH and CDR2 LQKENI. The CDR3 is made up of 13 amino acids. The CDR3 DNA reads as TGTGCCAGCTCCAGGGACAGGGACACTGAAGCTTTCTTT. It yields the protein CASSRDRDTEAFF. The full variable domain, with the rest looked up from reference TRBV18 and TRBJ1-1, is NAGVMQNPRHLVRRRGQEARLRCSPMKGHSHVYWYRQLPEEGLKFMVYLQKENIIDESGMPKERFSAEFPKEGPSILRIQQVVRGDSAAYFCASSRDRDTEAFFGQGTRLTVV.